This entry lists 15 T cell receptor beta chains sequenced from one sample in a study of OX40 agonist ivuxolimab in advanced cancers. Only in-frame clones appear in the TCRdb table, and some are missing; sequencing was by immunoSEQ multiplex PCR. In the table there are about 81,000 clones, 93% of which are singletons. The specimen comprised CD4+ or CD8+ T cells sorted from blood, sampled in a trial of the OX40 agonist ivuxolimab. The source of these receptors is an adult with an advanced solid tumor such as melanoma, head and neck, liver or kidney cancer.

V usage is TRBV2 and J usage is TRBJ2-3; 7 nucleotides agree with TRBD1. The germline V gene encodes CDR1 SNHLY and CDR2 FYNNEI. CDR3 length equals 14 residues. Germline trimming cut 7 bases from V and 6 bases from J; bases unmatched to any gene: 10. The CDR3 DNA is TGTGCCAGCATTGATCCTCCGGGACAGGATACGCAGTATTTT. Protein: CASIDPPGQDTQYF.

The rearrangement uses TRBV6-5 and TRBJ2-7; 7 bases are a match to TRBD2. The germline CDR1 and CDR2 sequences are MNHEY and SVGAGI. The CDR3 length is 14 residues. The junction had 11 bases not matched to a gene; V was cut back by 6 bases and J by 6 bases. CDR3 nucleotide sequence: TGTGCCAGCAGCGGGGGGTCTAGTGCGCGCGAGCAGTACTTC. Its translation: CASSGGSSAREQYF.

The gene calls are TRBV19 and TRBJ2-1; 8 nucleotides align to TRBD1. Trimming removed 6 bases from V and 10 bases from J; junction bases left unmatched: 17. CDR1 and CDR2 from the germline V gene are LNHDA and SQIVND (reference sequence). The CDR3 covers 16 residues. CDR3 DNA: TGTGCCAGTAGATTATGGGGACAGGACGGTTACAGGGAGCAGTTCTTC. Protein sequence: CASRLWGQDGYREQFF.

This chain connects TRBV6-6 to TRBJ1-1, with D possibly TRBD1 on 5 matching bases. With 6 bases removed from V and 3 bases from J, the gap between germline ends came to 17 bases. The CDR3 totals 15 residues. From germline, CDR1 is MNHNY and CDR2 SVGAGI (reference sequence). The CDR3 reads CASRHAGGTDTEAFF. The CDR3 nucleotides read TGTGCCAGCAGGCATGCTGGGGGGACGGACACTGAAGCTTTCTTT.

V and J are TRBV6-6 and TRBJ1-1, with 7 nucleotides matching TRBD1. The CDR3 covers 12 residues. With V trimmed by 5 bases and J by 5 bases, 2 bases remained unmatched. Per the germline V gene, CDR1 is MNHNY and CDR2 is SVGAGI (reference sequence). As DNA, the CDR3 is TGTGCCAGCAGTCAGGGGGGGACTGAAGCTTTCTTT. This sequence encodes CASSQGGTEAFF.

The gene calls are TRBV4-2 and TRBJ1-1, with D maybe TRBD1 (5 bases). CDR1 and CDR2 from the germline V gene are LGHNA and YNFKEQ. CDR3 size: 16 residues. Between the trimmed V and J ends, which lost 0 bases and 4 bases, there was a span of 15 bases. CDR3 sequence: CASSQDHQGDTTEAFF. CDR3 sequence (DNA): TGTGCCAGCAGCCAAGATCACCAGGGTGATACCACTGAAGCTTTCTTT.

The rearrangement links TRBV27 to TRBJ2-7; no clear D gene. CDR1 MNHEY and CDR2 SMNVEV come from the germline V gene (reference sequence). Trimming removed 6 bases at V and 0 bases at J, with 9 bases between. This CDR3 has 13 amino acids. CDR3 amino acids: CASSPRVSYEQYF. The DNA of the CDR3 is TGTGCCAGCAGCCCCCGCGTCTCCTACGAGCAGTACTTC.

The chain couples TRBV6-5 to TRBJ1-5; D is uncertain. V lost 8 bases, J lost 6 bases, and 11 bases lay in between. The germline gives CDR1 MNHEY, CDR2 SVGAGI. This CDR3 region has 12 residues. In DNA form, the CDR3 reads TGTGCCAGCTGCCGATTGGGTCAGCCCCAGCATTTT. Its translation is CASCRLGQPQHF.

The rearrangement joins TRBV7-2 to TRBJ1-1; the D gene is possibly TRBD1 (6 bases). This CDR3 is 14 amino acids long. The V and J ends lost 1 base and 8 bases respectively, with 14 bases between them. Germline assignment: CDR1 SGHTA and CDR2 FQGNSA. The CDR3 DNA reads TGTGCCAGCAGCTTAGGTCAGGGGCCCGAAGAAGCTTTCTTT. It encodes CASSLGQGPEEAFF.

The chain employs TRBV4-3 and TRBJ1-1; unclear D gene. Looked up from germline, CDR1 is LGHNA and CDR2 is YSLEER. CDR3 length: 15 residues. V was shortened by 0 bases and J by 1 base, with 9 bases between the two germline ends. Written as DNA, the CDR3 is TGCGCCAGCAGCCAAGATTCACCAGGGAACACTGAAGCTTTCTTT. Protein: CASSQDSPGNTEAFF.

The CDR3 sequence is CASSLGGIREQFF. The CDR3 nucleotides are TGTGCCAGCAGTTTAGGGGGTATACGCGAGCAGTTCTTC. The rearrangement links TRBV27 to TRBJ2-1; either TRBD1 or TRBD2 may fit D (5 bases each). Per germline, CDR1 MNHEY and CDR2 SMNVEV (reference sequence). V lost 2 bases to trimming and J lost 10 bases, with 12 bases between them. The CDR3 is made up of 13 amino acids.

The genes are TRBV7-9 and TRBJ1-1; the D is unclear. V gave up 5 bases and J gave up 4 bases, with 14 bases separating them. This CDR3 contains 14 residues. Per the germline V gene, CDR1 is SEHNR and CDR2 is FQNEAQ (reference sequence). CDR3 nucleotide sequence: TGTGCCAGCAGCCCCCAGAGTGCCCTCACTGAAGCTTTCTTT. Encoded protein: CASSPQSALTEAFF.

The chain combines TRBV19 with TRBJ2-2; 8 positions match TRBD1. J lost 6 bases, V lost 4 bases, and 16 bases had no gene match. Germline V CDR1 and CDR2: LNHDA, SQIVND (reference sequence). This CDR3 has 18 amino acids. The CDR3 reads CASSTTGGGLAGAGELFF. For the CDR3, the DNA is TGTGCCAGTAGTACTACAGGGGGTGGTCTAGCAGGCGCCGGGGAGCTGTTTTTT.

The chain links TRBV29-1 to TRBJ2-7; D is tentatively TRBD1 or TRBD2 (6 bases each). V lost 5 bases and J lost 2, with 22 bases in between. The CDR3 covers 16 residues. Germline lookup yields CDR1 SQVTM and CDR2 ANQGSEA. CDR3 DNA: TGCAGCGTTTTGGTTGGGGGGCTCACCGCGGCCTACGAGCAGTACTTC. It specifies CSVLVGGLTAAYEQYF.

The V and J genes are TRBV4-3 and TRBJ2-7, with 7 bases identical to TRBD2. CDR1 and CDR2 (germline): LGHNA, YSLEER. The J segment lost 0 bases and the V segment lost 1 base, leaving 3 bases of the junction unmatched. This CDR3 has 15 amino acids. The chain's CDR3 is CASSQGEGFSYEQYF. The CDR3 coding sequence is TGCGCCAGCAGCCAAGGGGAGGGGTTCTCCTACGAGCAGTACTTC.